This T cell receptor beta chain was documented in a study of shared clonotypes between healthy human individuals. About the research overall: The composition of the donors was a couple of women and a few men aged 18 to 49.

This clone was observed a single time. Its antigen remains unidentified. TCRdb keeps only in-frame clones here, not all; method: immunoSEQ multiplex PCR. The sample carries approximately 600,000 clones, around 96% recorded once. CD8 cells classed as naive were CD45RO-negative and positively selected for CCR7, excluding terminally differentiated effector memory CD45RA+ cells. Every contributor of samples was a Caucasian grown-up residing in Nashville, Tennessee. Findings of the study overall: Only blood samples were collected, and tissue repertoires likely differ. Rarefaction revealed incomplete sorted-subset sequencing despite large depth.

This TCR derives from a woman in her twenties or thirties in good health. The specimen was naive CD8+ T cells sorted from blood.

CDR3 sequence: CASSLSENEQFF. DNA for the CDR3: TGTGCCAGCAGCTTATCGGAAAATGAGCAGTTCTTC. The chain recombines TRBV11-1 with TRBJ2-1; D gene unclear. Germline values: CDR1 SGHAT, CDR2 FQDESV (reference sequence). Trimming took 2 bases from V and 7 from J, leaving 6 bases between them. The CDR3 has 12 amino acids.